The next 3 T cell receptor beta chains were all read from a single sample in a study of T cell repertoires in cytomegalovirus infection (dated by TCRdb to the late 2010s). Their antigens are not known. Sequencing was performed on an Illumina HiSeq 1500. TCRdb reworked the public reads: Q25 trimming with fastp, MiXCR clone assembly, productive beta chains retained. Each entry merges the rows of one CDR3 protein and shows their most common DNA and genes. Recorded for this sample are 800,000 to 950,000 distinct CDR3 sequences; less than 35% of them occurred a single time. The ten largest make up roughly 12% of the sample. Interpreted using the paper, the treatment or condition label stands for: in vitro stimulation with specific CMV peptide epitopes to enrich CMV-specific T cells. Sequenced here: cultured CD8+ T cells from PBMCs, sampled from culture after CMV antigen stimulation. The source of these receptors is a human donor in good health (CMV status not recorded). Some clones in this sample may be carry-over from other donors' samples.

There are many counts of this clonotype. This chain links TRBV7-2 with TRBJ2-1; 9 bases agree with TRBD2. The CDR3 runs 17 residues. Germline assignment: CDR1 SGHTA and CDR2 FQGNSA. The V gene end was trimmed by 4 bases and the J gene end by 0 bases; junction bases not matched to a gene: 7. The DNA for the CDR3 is TGTGCCAGCAGCTCATATACTAGCGGGCGCTCCTACAATGAGCAGTTCTTC. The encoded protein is CASSSYTSGRSYNEQFF.

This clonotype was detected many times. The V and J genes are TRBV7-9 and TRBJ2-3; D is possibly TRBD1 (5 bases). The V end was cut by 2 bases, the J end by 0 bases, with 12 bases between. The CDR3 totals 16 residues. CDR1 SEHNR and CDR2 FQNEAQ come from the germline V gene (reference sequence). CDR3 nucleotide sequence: TGTGCCAGCAGCTTAACAGGACCAATTAGCACAGATACGCAGTATTTT. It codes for CASSLTGPISTDTQYF.

CDR3 DNA sequence: TGCGCCAGCAGCCAATGGGACAGGGGGCTCCAAGAGACCCAGTACTTC. This gives the protein CASSQWDRGLQETQYF. The rearrangement links TRBV4-1 to TRBJ2-5, with 12 bases matching TRBD1. The CDR3 is made up of 16 amino acids. Losses at the gene ends were 2 bases for V and 1 base for J; bases not matched to a gene: 2. In germline, CDR1 is MGHRA, CDR2 YSYEKL.